A selection of T cell receptor beta chains follows, all from one sample in a study of blood T cell repertoires in COVID-19. Some clones are missing from TCRdb's copy, which holds only in-frame ones; the method was immunoSEQ multiplex PCR. The sample holds roughly 140,000 clones; approximately 84% are singletons and the top ten take 3% to 4.5%. The specimen sequenced was PBMCs or T cells enriched from blood (not recorded which). These receptors originate from a man over 45 in a cohort exposed to, infected with or recovered from COVID-19 (not recorded which). The CDR3 runs from the conserved cysteine through the conserved F or W. D genes are given only for firm matches. Size values are once, few and many counts, or a class for expanded clones, and some rows have none.

D: TRBD2; J: TRBJ2-3; size: -; V: TRBV5-1; DNA: TGCGCCAGCAGCTTGGGTAGCGGGGGGGCAGATACGCAGTATTTT; CDR3: CASSLGSGGADTQYF
D: -; J: TRBJ2-7; size: -; V: TRBV30; DNA: TGTGCCTGGAACCGTGGACACGGCAAATCCTACGAGCAGTACTTC; CDR3: CAWNRGHGKSYEQYF
D: TRBD1; J: TRBJ1-5; size: -; V: TRBV2; DNA: TGTGCCAGCAGTAAGGGACAGGGTATCCAGCCCCAGCATTTT; CDR3: CASSKGQGIQPQHF
D: TRBD1; J: TRBJ1-2; size: -; V: TRBV4-1; DNA: TGCGCCAGCAGCCCCCGGACAGGGGACGGCTACACCTTC; CDR3: CASSPRTGDGYTF
D: TRBD2; J: TRBJ2-3; size: -; V: TRBV3-1/TRBV3-2; DNA: TGTGCCAGCAGCCAAAACATTCCGGGACTAGCGGGAGGGTTCACAGATACGCAGTATTTT; CDR3: CASSQNIPGLAGGFTDTQYF
D: TRBD1; J: TRBJ1-1; size: -; V: TRBV19; DNA: TGTGCCAGTAGCGGACAGGGAGGGACTGAAGCTTTCTTT; CDR3: CASSGQGGTEAFF
D: -; J: TRBJ2-1; size: -; V: TRBV27; DNA: TGTGCCAGCAGTGGGTCAAGGGGAAATGAGCAGTTCTTC; CDR3: CASSGSRGNEQFF
D: -; J: TRBJ2-5; size: -; V: TRBV30; DNA: TGTGCCTGGAGGGACAGCCTTTTTAAAGAGACCCAGTACTTC; CDR3: CAWRDSLFKETQYF
D: TRBD2; J: TRBJ2-2; size: -; V: TRBV7-2; DNA: TGTGCCAGCAGCTCGCCTAGCGGGATCACCGGGGAGCTGTTTTTT; CDR3: CASSSPSGITGELFF
D: TRBD1; J: TRBJ1-5; size: once; V: TRBV2; DNA: TGTGCCAGCAGTGATGAGGGGGCCTCCTCGGGTCAGCCCCAGCATTTT; CDR3: CASSDEGASSGQPQHF
D: -; J: TRBJ2-3; size: -; V: TRBV4-2; DNA: TGTGCCAGCAGCCCAAGCTTAAGCACAGATACGCAGTATTTT; CDR3: CASSPSLSTDTQYF
D: TRBD2; J: TRBJ2-1; size: -; V: TRBV5-1; DNA: TGCGCCAGCAGCCTAACTAGCGGGGGGGTCGCTGAGCAGTTCTTC; CDR3: CASSLTSGGVAEQFF
D: TRBD1; J: TRBJ2-1; size: few; V: TRBV7-8; DNA: TGTGCCAGCAGCGGATGGGACAGGGAGTACAATGAGCAGTTCTTC; CDR3: CASSGWDREYNEQFF
D: TRBD2; J: TRBJ2-5; size: -; V: TRBV28; DNA: TGTGCCAGCAGCGGGGCGGGAGCGATGGAAGAGACCCAGTACTTC; CDR3: CASSGAGAMEETQYF
D: TRBD2; J: TRBJ2-5; size: -; V: TRBV28; DNA: TGTGCCAGCAGACCCGGGGGACTAGCGAGGGAGACCCAGTACTTC; CDR3: CASRPGGLARETQYF
D: TRBD2; J: TRBJ2-1; size: -; V: TRBV19; DNA: TGTGCCAGTAGTATCGGGGGGGGCTACAATGAGCAGTTCTTC; CDR3: CASSIGGGYNEQFF
D: TRBD1; J: TRBJ2-1; size: -; V: TRBV18; DNA: TGTGCCAGCTCATCGGGACAGGGAAACAATGAGCAGTTCTTC; CDR3: CASSSGQGNNEQFF
D: -; J: TRBJ2-3; size: -; V: TRBV12-3/TRBV12-4; DNA: TGTGCCAGCACGGGACACCGCACAGATACGCAGTATTTT; CDR3: CASTGHRTDTQYF
D: TRBD2; J: TRBJ2-5; size: -; V: TRBV5-1; DNA: TGCGCCAGCAGTTCGGGACTAGCGGGGCAAGAGACCCAGTACTTC; CDR3: CASSSGLAGQETQYF
D: -; J: TRBJ1-5; size: -; V: TRBV27; DNA: TGTGCCAGCAGTCAACAGGGTTGGGGACAGCCCCAGCATTTT; CDR3: CASSQQGWGQPQHF
D: -; J: TRBJ1-4; size: -; V: TRBV28; DNA: TGTGCCAGCAGTTTAAGCGGCGAGACGGTAGAAAAACTGTTTTTT; CDR3: CASSLSGETVEKLFF
D: TRBD2; J: TRBJ2-1; size: -; V: TRBV27; DNA: TGTGCCAGCAGTTCCGGGACTAACTTCTACAATGAGCAGTTCTTC; CDR3: CASSSGTNFYNEQFF
D: -; J: TRBJ1-5; size: once; V: TRBV2; DNA: TGTGCCAGCAGTGTAGATCAGCCCCAGCATTTT; CDR3: CASSVDQPQHF
D: TRBD1; J: TRBJ2-7; size: -; V: TRBV6-2/TRBV6-3; DNA: TGTGCCAGCAGTTACTTTCTCCGGGACAGGGTTGAAGAGCAGTACTTC; CDR3: CASSYFLRDRVEEQYF
D: TRBD2; J: TRBJ2-1; size: -; V: TRBV7-2; DNA: TGTGCCAGCAGCTTAGGAAGGACTAGCGTCAATGAGCAGTTCTTC; CDR3: CASSLGRTSVNEQFF
D: -; J: TRBJ1-6; size: -; V: TRBV3-1/TRBV3-2; DNA: TGTGCCAGCAGCCAAGACAGGGTTTCACCCCTCCACTTT; CDR3: CASSQDRVSPLHF
D: TRBD1; J: TRBJ2-7; size: -; V: TRBV7-9; DNA: TGTGCCAGCAGCTTAGCCAACTGGGGACAGGGGCTCGAGCAGTACTTC; CDR3: CASSLANWGQGLEQYF
D: -; J: TRBJ1-3; size: -; V: TRBV27; DNA: TGTGCCAGCACCGGGAGGCTCTCTGGAAACACCATATATTTT; CDR3: CASTGRLSGNTIYF
D: -; J: TRBJ1-4; size: -; V: TRBV5-1; DNA: TGCGCCAGCAGCTCCGGGAGGTGGGAAAGGGCCGCAACTAATGAAAAACTGTTTTTT; CDR3: CASSSGRWERAATNEKLFF
D: -; J: TRBJ2-2; size: -; V: TRBV19; DNA: TGTGCCAGTAATGTCGGGACCGGGGAGCTGTTTTTT; CDR3: CASNVGTGELFF
D: TRBD1; J: TRBJ1-5; size: once; V: TRBV10-2; DNA: TGCGCCAGCAGTAGGGGACAGTTAAATAGCAATCAGCCCCAGCATTTT; CDR3: CASSRGQLNSNQPQHF
D: -; J: TRBJ2-1; size: -; V: TRBV14; DNA: TGTGCCAGCAGCCAGGACAGATACAATGAGCAGTTCTTC; CDR3: CASSQDRYNEQFF